This T cell receptor beta chain derives from a study of Tregs in tolerant kidney transplant recipients. Background on the study: The nonmyeloablative bone marrow transplants came from related graft donors, with transient mixed chimerism. Study-wide results and limits: Nucleotide sequences could not be compared across some patients' samples due to primer changes.

The method was immunoSEQ multiplex PCR; TCRdb's version includes in-frame clones alone and lacks a portion of them. The top ten hold under 2% of the sample, which has about 15,000 clones, roughly 75% seen once. CD4+CD25+CD127- Tregs, CD4+CD25- non-Tregs, CD4 and CD8 cells were sorted. Thawed PBMCs were rested overnight at 37°C with 150 to 200 IU/ml IL-2 before regulatory T cell sorting. Turning to this clone: Antigen unknown.

From germline, CDR1 is SGHRS and CDR2 YFSETQ. J was trimmed by 7 bases and V by 4 bases; bases with no gene match: 11. The CDR3 has 14 residues. The sequences come from Tregs from blood, collected before the transplant. V usage is TRBV5-1 and J usage is TRBJ2-7, with 7 bases identical to TRBD1. The source of this sequence is a human donor who received a combined kidney and bone marrow transplant. The CDR3 loop reads CASSRDSLLGEQYF. The CDR3 DNA is TGCGCCAGCAGCCGGGACAGCCTGCTGGGGGAGCAGTACTTC.